Following are 16 T cell receptor beta chains from one sample sequenced in a study of T cells in Graves' hyperthyroidism and ophthalmopathy. Regions amplified from RNA transcripts were the TCR beta CDR3 regions. Researchers ran a first-round RT-PCR on the TCR CDR3 using the HTBI primer set. TCRdb re-called the multiplex PCR reads with MiXCR, one entry per CDR3 protein. The profile shows about 350,000 distinct CDR3 sequences, about 18% of them singletons. The specimen sequenced was blood. Receptor source: a woman aged 18 to 35 with Graves' hyperthyroidism.

The sample holds many counts of this clonotype. This chain uses TRBV3-1 with TRBJ2-7; unclear D gene. Trimming took 0 bases from V and 5 from J, leaving 8 bases between them. This CDR3 is built from 13 residues. CDR1 is LGHDT, CDR2 YNNKEL, per germline (reference sequence). The CDR3 DNA reads as TGTGCCAGCAGCCAAGACCTGGGGAACGAGCAGTACTTC. Residues: CASSQDLGNEQYF.

This clonotype was seen at least ten times. The chain joins TRBV2 to TRBJ2-5; D not resolved. CDR3 length equals 16 residues. CDR1 is SNHLY and CDR2 is FYNNEI in the germline V gene. The germline V and J ends were trimmed by 1 base and 1 base, with 13 bases remaining between them. Here the CDR3 DNA reads TGTGCCAGCAGTGAAGAGGTTCAGGCAGGCCAAGAGACCCAGTACTTC. It encodes CASSEEVQAGQETQYF.

This clonotype was seen only a few times. Written as DNA, the CDR3 is TGTGCCAGCAGTAAAGGACAGGGAATCCCAAATCAGCCCCAGCATTTT. Translation: CASSKGQGIPNQPQHF. The gene calls are TRBV2 and TRBJ1-5; 8 bases are a match to TRBD1. Germline CDR1 SNHLY, CDR2 FYNNEI. V was clipped by 5 bases and J by 4 bases; unmatched bases: 10. This CDR3 comprises 16 residues.

This clonotype was seen at least ten times. The V call is TRBV7-9, the J call TRBJ1-1; D gene uncertain. Germline loops: CDR1 SEHNR, CDR2 FQNEAQ (reference sequence). CDR3 length: 12 amino acids. Trimming took off 2 bases at V and 4 bases at J, with 5 bases between the two ends. CDR3 protein: CASSLMGTEAFF. The CDR3 DNA is TGTGCCAGCAGCTTAATGGGCACTGAAGCTTTCTTT.

The sample holds many counts of this clonotype. The genes are TRBV20-1 and TRBJ2-5; D may correspond to TRBD1 or TRBD2 (5 bases each). The germline V and J ends were trimmed by 6 bases and 5 bases, with 13 bases remaining between them. CDR1 is DFQATT, CDR2 SNEGSKA, per germline (reference sequence). This CDR3 contains 12 residues. The CDR3 coding sequence is TGCAGTGCCATCGACTGGGGGGAGACCCAGTACTTC. It specifies CSAIDWGETQYF.

This chain connects TRBV5-4 to TRBJ2-5; D is possibly TRBD2 (6 bases). Germline CDR1 is SGHNT and CDR2 is YYREEE (reference sequence). This CDR3 spans 14 amino acids. The germline V and J ends were trimmed by 6 bases and 6 bases, with 18 bases remaining between them. CDR3 amino acids: CASNFAAGRKTQYF. CDR3 bases: TGTGCCAGCAACTTTGCCGCAGGGAGGAAGACCCAGTACTTC.

This clonotype was detected many times. The chain combines TRBV5-1 with TRBJ1-1; D is unclear. The CDR3 has 16 residues. Trimming pared 4 bases from V and 6 bases from J, leaving 22 bases between. CDR1 SGHRS and CDR2 YFSETQ come from the germline V gene. The CDR3 here is CASSPTLSIIGAEAFF. The CDR3 DNA reads TGCGCCAGCAGCCCCACCCTTTCGATAATCGGGGCTGAAGCTTTCTTT.

This clonotype was found many times. The chain combines TRBV6-5 with TRBJ2-2; TRBD2 is a possible D gene (6 bases). Trimming removed 4 bases from V and 6 bases from J, with 15 bases in between. Germline CDR1 and CDR2: MNHEY and SVGAGI. The CDR3 covers 15 residues. CDR3 nucleotides: TGTGCCAGCAGTTTCACTAGCCCACCCCCCGGGGAGCTGTTTTTT. Translated, it gives CASSFTSPPPGELFF.

At least ten counts were recorded for this clonotype. J is TRBJ1-1 and V is TRBV11-2; D unclear. There are 13 residues in the CDR3. Trimming removed 5 bases at V and 4 bases at J, with 11 bases between. From germline, CDR1 is SGHAT and CDR2 FQNNGV. The CDR3 loop reads CASSTPWGTEAFF. CDR3 DNA sequence: TGTGCCAGCAGCACGCCTTGGGGCACTGAAGCTTTCTTT.

This chain joins TRBV7-6 and TRBJ2-2; a possible D gene is TRBD1 (6 bases). With 3 bases removed from V and 3 bases from J, the gap between germline ends came to 14 bases. CDR1 is SGHVS, CDR2 FNYEAQ, per germline. The CDR3 is 16 residues long. CDR3 sequence: CASSFRADRYTGELFF. The CDR3 DNA follows: TGTGCCAGCAGCTTTAGAGCGGACAGATACACCGGGGAGCTGTTTTTT.

A remark on this clonotype: The conserved closing phenylalanine or tryptophan is absent in this CDR3, likely reflecting a read error. J is TRBJ2-2 and V is TRBV6-1; perhaps TRBD2 as D (6 bases). V lost 4 bases, J lost 2 bases, and 17 bases lay in between. The CDR3 totals 17 residues. Germline lookup yields CDR1 MNHNS and CDR2 SASEGT. The CDR3: CASSAGAGVPNTGELFY. The CDR3 DNA follows: TGTGCCAGCAGTGCGGGAGCGGGCGTTCCCAACACCGGGGAGCTGTTTTAT.

CDR3 protein: CASSPLGLAGEETQYF. Here the CDR3 DNA reads TGTGCCAGCAGCCCCCTGGGACTAGCGGGGGAAGAGACCCAGTACTTC. The chain combines TRBV11-2 with TRBJ2-5; 14 nucleotides align to TRBD2. The CDR3 totals 16 residues. V trimming: 5 bases; J trimming: 3 bases; junction bases outside the gene matches: 5. CDR1 is SGHAT and CDR2 is FQNNGV in the germline V gene.

In its sample, this clonotype was seen many times. The chain links TRBV28 to TRBJ1-2, with 7 bases identical to TRBD1. Germline CDR1 reads MDHEN; CDR2 reads SYDVKM. The CDR3 totals 14 residues. The V gene end was trimmed by 6 bases and the J gene end by 8 bases; junction bases not matched to a gene: 12. CDR3 residues: CASSQGGLPLGYTF. The CDR3 region has the DNA TGTGCCAGCAGCCAGGGGGGGCTCCCCTTAGGCTACACCTTC.

This clonotype was seen at least ten times. V and J are TRBV9 and TRBJ2-5, with D hard to call. Deletions cut 3 bases from V and 3 bases from J, with 12 bases between. Germline CDR1 is SGDLS and CDR2 is YYNGEE. There are 14 residues in the CDR3. The CDR3 here is CASSGDFEEETQYF. The DNA for the CDR3 is TGTGCCAGCAGCGGAGACTTTGAAGAAGAGACCCAGTACTTC.

This clonotype came up many times. CDR3 protein: CSARSGGSNQPQHF. DNA of the CDR3: TGCAGTGCTAGGAGTGGAGGGAGCAATCAGCCCCAGCATTTT. This chain uses TRBV20-1 with TRBJ1-5; D not certain. The ends were cut back, 3 bases at V and 1 base at J, with 10 bases in the middle. The CDR3 is 14 residues long. Germline CDR1 and CDR2: DFQATT and SNEGSKA (reference sequence).

This clonotype was counted many times. The chain employs TRBV29-1 and TRBJ1-1; D not certain. CDR1 is SQVTM and CDR2 is ANQGSEA in the germline V gene. With 4 bases removed from V and 5 bases from J, the gap between germline ends came to 17 bases. CDR3 size: 14 residues. CDR3 protein: CSVVPVVFETEAFF. The CDR3 DNA reads TGCAGCGTTGTCCCGGTAGTGTTTGAGACTGAAGCTTTCTTT.